This T cell receptor (beta chain) was recovered during a study of T cell repertoires in ileal Crohn's disease. Study as a whole: Over 30% were active smokers at surgery; median disease duration was roughly 8 years. Study findings and constraints: Within the first postoperative year, endoscopy came at median roughly seven months.

To note about this clone: The antigen remains unidentified.

Time point noted: neoterminal ileum biopsy at postoperative endoscopy, about 6 months after surgery. Around 0.45 micrograms of biopsy DNA per sample underwent TCRB immunosequencing. Sequenced by immunoSEQ multiplex PCR; TCRdb stores in-frame clones only, minus some. The data contain about 9,200 clones, roughly 78% of them seen just once; the ten biggest clones take up roughly 19%. Looked up from germline, CDR1 is SGHTA and CDR2 is FQGNSA. Trimming took off 5 bases at V and 2 bases at J, with 14 bases between the two ends. The CDR3 is 15 amino acids. The source material was ileal tissue. The sequence was collected from an adult with Crohn's disease. The chain is built from TRBV7-2 and TRBJ2-3; TRBD2 might be the D (6 bases). The chain's CDR3 is CASSRGGGATDTQYF. The CDR3, as DNA: TGTGCCAGCAGCCGGGGAGGCGGGGCCACAGATACGCAGTATTTT.